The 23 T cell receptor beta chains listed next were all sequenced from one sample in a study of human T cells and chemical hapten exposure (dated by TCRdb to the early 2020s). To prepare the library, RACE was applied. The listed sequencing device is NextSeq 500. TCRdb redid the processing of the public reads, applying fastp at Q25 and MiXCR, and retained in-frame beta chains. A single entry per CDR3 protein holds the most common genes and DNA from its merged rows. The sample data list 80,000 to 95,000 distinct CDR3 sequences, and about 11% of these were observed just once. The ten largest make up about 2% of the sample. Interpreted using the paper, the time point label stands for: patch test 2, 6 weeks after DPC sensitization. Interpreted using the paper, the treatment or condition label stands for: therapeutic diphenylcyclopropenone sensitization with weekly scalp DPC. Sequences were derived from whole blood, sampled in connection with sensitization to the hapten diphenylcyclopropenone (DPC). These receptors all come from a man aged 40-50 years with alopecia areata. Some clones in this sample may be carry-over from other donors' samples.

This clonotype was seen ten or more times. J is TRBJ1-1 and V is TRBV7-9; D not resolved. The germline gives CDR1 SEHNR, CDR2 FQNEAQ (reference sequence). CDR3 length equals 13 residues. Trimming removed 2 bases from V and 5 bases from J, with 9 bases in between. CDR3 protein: CASSLSGETEAFF. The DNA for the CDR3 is TGTGCCAGCAGCTTATCTGGCGAGACTGAAGCTTTCTTT.

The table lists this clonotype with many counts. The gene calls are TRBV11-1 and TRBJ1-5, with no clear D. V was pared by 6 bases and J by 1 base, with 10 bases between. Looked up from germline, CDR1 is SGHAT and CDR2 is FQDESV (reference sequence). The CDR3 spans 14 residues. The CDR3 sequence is CASRGKMSNQPQHF. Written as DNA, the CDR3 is TGTGCCAGCAGGGGCAAAATGAGCAATCAGCCCCAGCATTTT.

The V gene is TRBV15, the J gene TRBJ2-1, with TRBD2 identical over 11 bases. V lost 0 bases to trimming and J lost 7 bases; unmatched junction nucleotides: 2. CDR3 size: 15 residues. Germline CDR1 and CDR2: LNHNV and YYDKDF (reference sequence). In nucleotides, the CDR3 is TGTGCCACCAGCAGAGAACTAGCGGGAGAGAATGAGCAGTTCTTC. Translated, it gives CATSRELAGENEQFF.

This CDR3 reads CASSQDSWHQPQHF. CDR3 DNA sequence: TGTGCCAGCAGCCAAGATTCATGGCATCAGCCCCAGCATTTT. This chain uses TRBV3-1 with TRBJ1-5; D uncertain. This CDR3 has 14 amino acids. Trimming left V 0 bases short and J 5 bases short, with 8 bases between. Germline V gene data show CDR1 as LGHDT and CDR2 as YNNKEL (reference sequence).

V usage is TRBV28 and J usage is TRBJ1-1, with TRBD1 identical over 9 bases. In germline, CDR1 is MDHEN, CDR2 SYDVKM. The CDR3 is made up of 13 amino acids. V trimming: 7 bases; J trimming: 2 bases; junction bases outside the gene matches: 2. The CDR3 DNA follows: TGTGCCAGCAAGGGACAGGGAAACACTGAAGCTTTCTTT. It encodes CASKGQGNTEAFF.

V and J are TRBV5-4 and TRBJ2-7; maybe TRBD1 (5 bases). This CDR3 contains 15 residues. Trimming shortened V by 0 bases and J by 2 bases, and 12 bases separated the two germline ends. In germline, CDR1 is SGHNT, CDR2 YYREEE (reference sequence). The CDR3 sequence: CASSLGDLGAYEQYV. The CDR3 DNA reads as TGTGCCAGCAGCTTGGGGGATCTAGGGGCCTACGAGCAGTACGTC.

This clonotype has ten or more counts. The CDR3 loop reads CASWGLAGVQEQFF. The CDR3 bases are TGTGCCAGCTGGGGACTAGCGGGAGTCCAGGAGCAGTTCTTC. V is TRBV6-1 and J is TRBJ2-1; 14 nucleotides agree with TRBD2. Trimming at V came to 8 bases and at J to 10 bases, leaving 7 bases not matched to a gene. The CDR3 runs 14 residues. Germline V gives CDR1 MNHNS, CDR2 SASEGT.

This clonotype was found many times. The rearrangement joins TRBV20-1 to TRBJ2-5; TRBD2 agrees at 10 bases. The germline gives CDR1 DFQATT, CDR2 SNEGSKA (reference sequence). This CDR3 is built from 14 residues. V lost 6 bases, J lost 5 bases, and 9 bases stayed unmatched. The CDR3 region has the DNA TGCAGTGCCCAACCCAGCGGGAGGGGGGAGACCCAGTACTTC. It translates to CSAQPSGRGETQYF.

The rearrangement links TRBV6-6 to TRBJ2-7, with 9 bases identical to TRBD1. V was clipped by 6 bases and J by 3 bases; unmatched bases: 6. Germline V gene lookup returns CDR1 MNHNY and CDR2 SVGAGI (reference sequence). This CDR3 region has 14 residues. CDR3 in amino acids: CASSRTGGGYEQYV. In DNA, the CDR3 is TGTGCCAGCAGCCGCACAGGGGGCGGCTACGAGCAGTACGTC.

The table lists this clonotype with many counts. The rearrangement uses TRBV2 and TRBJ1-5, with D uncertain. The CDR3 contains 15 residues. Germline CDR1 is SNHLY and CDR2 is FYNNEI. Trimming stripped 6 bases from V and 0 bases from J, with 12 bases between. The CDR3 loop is CASRETHISNQPQHF. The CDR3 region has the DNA TGTGCCAGCAGGGAGACACATATTAGCAATCAGCCCCAGCATTTT.

CDR3 coding DNA: TGTGCCAGCAGCCAAGATCCCGGGGGCAAAGTAGCGGGAGCGACGCTCTACGAGCAGTACGTC. This codes for CASSQDPGGKVAGATLYEQYV. The genes are TRBV4-2 and TRBJ2-7, with 9 bases lining up with TRBD2. Germline CDR1 reads LGHNA; CDR2 reads YNFKEQ. This CDR3 has 21 residues. The V segment lost 0 bases and the J segment 3 bases; nucleotides outside the gene matches: 21.

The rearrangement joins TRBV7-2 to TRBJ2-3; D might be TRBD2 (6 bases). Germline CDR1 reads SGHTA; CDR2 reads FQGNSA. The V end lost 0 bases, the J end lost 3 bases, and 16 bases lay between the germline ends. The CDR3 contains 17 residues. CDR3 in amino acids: CASSLAVWRASTDTQYF. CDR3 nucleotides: TGTGCCAGCAGCTTAGCAGTTTGGAGGGCCTCTACAGATACGCAGTATTTT. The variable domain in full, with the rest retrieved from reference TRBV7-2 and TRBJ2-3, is GAGVSQSPSNKVTEKGKDVELRCDPISGHTALYWYRQSLGQGLEFLIYFQGNSAPDKSGLPSDRFSAERTGGSVSTLTIQRTQQEDSAVYLCASSLAVWRASTDTQYFGPGTRLTVL.

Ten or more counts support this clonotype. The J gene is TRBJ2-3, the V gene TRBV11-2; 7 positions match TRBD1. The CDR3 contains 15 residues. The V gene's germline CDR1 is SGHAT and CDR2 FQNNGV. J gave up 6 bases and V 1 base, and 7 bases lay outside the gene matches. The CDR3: CASSLVQGQSDTQYF. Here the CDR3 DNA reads TGTGCCAGCAGCTTAGTACAGGGGCAGTCCGATACGCAGTATTTT.

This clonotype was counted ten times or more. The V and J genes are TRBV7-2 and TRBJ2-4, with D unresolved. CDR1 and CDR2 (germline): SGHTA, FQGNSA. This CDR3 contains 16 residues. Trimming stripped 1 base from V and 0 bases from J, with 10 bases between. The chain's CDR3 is CASSLVGVQAKNIQYF. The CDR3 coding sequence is TGTGCCAGCAGCTTAGTAGGCGTCCAAGCCAAAAACATTCAGTACTTC.

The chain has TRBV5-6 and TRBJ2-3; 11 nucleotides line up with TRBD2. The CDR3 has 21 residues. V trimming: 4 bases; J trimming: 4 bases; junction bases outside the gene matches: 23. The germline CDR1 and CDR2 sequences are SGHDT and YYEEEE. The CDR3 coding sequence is TGTGCCAGCAGCCCATCTCGAGGGCTAGCGGGAGGAATAAGGGTGGCAGATACGCAGTATTTT. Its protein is CASSPSRGLAGGIRVADTQYF.

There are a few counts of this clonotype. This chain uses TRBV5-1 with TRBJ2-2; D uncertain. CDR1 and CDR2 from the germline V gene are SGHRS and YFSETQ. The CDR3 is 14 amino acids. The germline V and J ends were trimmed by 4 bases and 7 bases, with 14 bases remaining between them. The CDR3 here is CASSESPGDGELFF. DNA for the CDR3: TGCGCCAGCAGCGAGAGCCCTGGCGACGGGGAGCTGTTTTTT.

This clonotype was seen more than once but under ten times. In DNA, the CDR3 is TGTGCCAGCAGCTCGACTAGCGGGGTCTACAATGAGCAGTTCTTC. It specifies CASSSTSGVYNEQFF. The V and J genes are TRBV7-3 and TRBJ2-1, with 11 nucleotides matching TRBD2. Germline lookup yields CDR1 SGHTA and CDR2 FQGTGA. V lost 4 bases, J lost 3 bases, and 2 bases stayed unmatched. The CDR3 consists of 15 residues.

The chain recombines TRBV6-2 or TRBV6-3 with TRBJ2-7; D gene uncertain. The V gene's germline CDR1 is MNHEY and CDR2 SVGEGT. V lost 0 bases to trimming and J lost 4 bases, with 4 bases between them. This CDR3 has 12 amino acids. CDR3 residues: CASSYSQYEQYV. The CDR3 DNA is TGTGCCAGCAGTTACTCCCAGTACGAGCAGTACGTC.

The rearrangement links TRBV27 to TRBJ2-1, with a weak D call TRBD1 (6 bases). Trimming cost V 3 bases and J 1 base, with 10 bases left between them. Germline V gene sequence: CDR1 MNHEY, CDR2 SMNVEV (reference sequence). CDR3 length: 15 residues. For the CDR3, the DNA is TGTGCCAGCAGTTTCAGGCAGGGGTCCTACAATGAGCAGTTCTTC. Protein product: CASSFRQGSYNEQFF.

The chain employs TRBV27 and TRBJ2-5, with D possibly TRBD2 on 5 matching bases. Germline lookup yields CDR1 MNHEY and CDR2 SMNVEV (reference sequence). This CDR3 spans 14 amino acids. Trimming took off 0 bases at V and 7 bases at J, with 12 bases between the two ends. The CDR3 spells CASSLSSVGGTQYF. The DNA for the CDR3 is TGTGCCAGCAGTTTATCGAGTGTTGGAGGGACCCAGTACTTC.

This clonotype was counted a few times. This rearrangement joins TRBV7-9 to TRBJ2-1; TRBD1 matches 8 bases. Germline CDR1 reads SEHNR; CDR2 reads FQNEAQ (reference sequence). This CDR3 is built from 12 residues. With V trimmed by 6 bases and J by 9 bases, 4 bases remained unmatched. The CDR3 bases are TGTGCCAGCAGACAGGGGGTCAGTGAGCAGTTCTTC. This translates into CASRQGVSEQFF.

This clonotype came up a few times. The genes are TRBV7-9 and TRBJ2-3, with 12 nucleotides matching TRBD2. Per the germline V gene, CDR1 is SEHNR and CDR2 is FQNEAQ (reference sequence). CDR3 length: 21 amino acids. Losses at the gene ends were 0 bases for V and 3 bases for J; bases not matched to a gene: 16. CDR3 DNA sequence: TGTGCCAGCAGCTTAGCGATTGGGCTAGCGGGAGGGCCAAGTGGAACAGATACGCAGTATTTT. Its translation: CASSLAIGLAGGPSGTDTQYF.

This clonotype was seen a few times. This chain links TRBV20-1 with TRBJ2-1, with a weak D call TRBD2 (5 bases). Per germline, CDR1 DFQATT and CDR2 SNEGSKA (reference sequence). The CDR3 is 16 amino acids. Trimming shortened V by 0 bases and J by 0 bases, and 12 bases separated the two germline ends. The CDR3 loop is CSARDAGLPSYNEQFF. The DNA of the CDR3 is TGCAGTGCTAGAGATGCGGGCCTGCCCTCCTACAATGAGCAGTTCTTC.